This is a list of T cell receptor beta chains from one sample in a study of CD8 T cells in Susac syndrome. TCRdb re-derived calls from the immunoSEQ multiplex PCR reads in MiXCR, one entry per CDR3 protein. The table has 120,000 or so distinct CDR3 sequences, 85% to 95% seen once; the top ten hold around 0.085%. The sequencing sample was made of CD4+ T cells from PBMCs. The receptors shown here come from a human donor with multiple sclerosis. Both conserved end residues are part of each CDR3. The order of the fields is J gene, V gene, CDR3 protein.

TRBJ1-5,TRBV5-1,CASSFTTGSNQPQHF
TRBJ1-4,TRBV19,CAIKIPTGRGEKLFF
TRBJ2-7,TRBV7-3,CASSPRGGSYEQYF
TRBJ1-6,TRBV19,CASGTSTLHF
TRBJ1-6,TRBV4-3,CASSQAPTGVGSYNSPLHF
TRBJ1-1,TRBV5-1,CASSPWTDMNTEAFF
TRBJ1-2,TRBV29-1,CSVSVGQGLGGYTF
TRBJ1-1,TRBV27,CASSFWGDTEAFF
TRBJ2-1,TRBV29-1,CSVGSGREQFF
TRBJ1-3,TRBV15,CATSRDRGSGNTIYF
TRBJ1-1,TRBV29-1,CSTGGQGETNTEAFF
TRBJ2-1,TRBV19,CASRISGGGYNEQFF
TRBJ1-2,TRBV6-6,CASRSTGGLGNYGYTF
TRBJ1-1,TRBV7-3,CASSFSLNTEAFF
TRBJ2-2,TRBV18,CASSPSDRANTGELFF
TRBJ2-7,TRBV7-9,CASSLSGSYEQYF
TRBJ1-1,TRBV20-1,CSARVGTGRTAFF
TRBJ1-2,TRBV7-2,CASSLVFRGGSGYTF
TRBJ1-1,TRBV12-3/TRBV12-4,CASTPHPAGFEAFF
TRBJ1-1,TRBV12-3/TRBV12-4,CASSQWRSPMNTEAFF
TRBJ1-1,TRBV29-1,CSVELDYTEAFF
TRBJ2-7,TRBV19,CASGEGTQPSYEQYF
TRBJ1-6,TRBV5-1,CASSLYAGSNSPLHF
TRBJ1-3,TRBV20-1,CSVEKRPGNTIYF
TRBJ1-1,TRBV4-3,CASSQEQGGDTEAFF
TRBJ2-2,TRBV28,CASSYPNRGRNTGELFF
TRBJ2-7,TRBV28,CASSSTGASSYEQYF
TRBJ1-2,TRBV14,CASSQGGTRNYGYTF
TRBJ1-2,TRBV12-3/TRBV12-4,CACGISGPPSHGYTF
TRBJ2-1,TRBV7-3,CASSPWAVPSYNEQFF
TRBJ2-5,TRBV6-5,CASSYSTRGETQYF
TRBJ1-2,TRBV3-1,CASSPGAAANYGYTF
TRBJ1-1,TRBV18,CASSLQGEGEAFF
TRBJ1-1,TRBV11-3,CASSLVMAGAEAFF
TRBJ2-7,TRBV7-9,CASSSFDRGNEQYF
TRBJ1-5,TRBV7-2,CASSLVRNNQPQHF
TRBJ1-6,TRBV5-1,CASSSSDRDSPLHF
TRBJ1-1,TRBV7-3,CASSASGQGTEAFF
TRBJ2-7,TRBV18,CASSPRDLSYEQYF
TRBJ2-7,TRBV3-1,CASSQVLAGGPMFCEQYF
TRBJ1-2,TRBV14,CASSKQIGTDGYTF
TRBJ1-4,TRBV5-1,CASSWLGRTINEKLFF
TRBJ1-6,TRBV15,CATSAHRERNSPLHF
TRBJ2-7,TRBV7-9,CASSPDTSYEQYF
TRBJ2-5,TRBV7-2,CASSSRTLGETQYF
TRBJ2-1,TRBV7-9,CASSTRLSSYNEQFF
TRBJ2-3,TRBV27,CASTRDTGERRQYF
TRBJ1-3,TRBV4-1,CASSQVEGRSSGNTIYF
TRBJ1-4,TRBV25-1,CASSDSYRNEKLFF